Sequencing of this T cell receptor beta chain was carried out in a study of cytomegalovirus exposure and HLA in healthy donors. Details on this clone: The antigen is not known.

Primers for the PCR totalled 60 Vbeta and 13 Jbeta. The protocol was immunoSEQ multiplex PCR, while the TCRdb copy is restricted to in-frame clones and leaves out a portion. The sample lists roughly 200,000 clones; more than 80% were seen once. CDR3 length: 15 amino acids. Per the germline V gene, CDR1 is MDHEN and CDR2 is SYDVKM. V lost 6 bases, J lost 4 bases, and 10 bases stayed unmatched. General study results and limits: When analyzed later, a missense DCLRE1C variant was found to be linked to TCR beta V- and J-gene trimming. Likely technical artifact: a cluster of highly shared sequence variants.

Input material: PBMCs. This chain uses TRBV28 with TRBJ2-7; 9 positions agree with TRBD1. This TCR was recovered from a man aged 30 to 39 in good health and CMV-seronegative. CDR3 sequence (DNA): TGTGCCAGCAGCTCGGACAGGGGAATTGGGTACGAGCAGTACTTC. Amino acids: CASSSDRGIGYEQYF.